Listed below are T cell receptor beta chains from one sample, sequenced in a study of beta chain features in type 1 diabetes. Sequencing used immunoSEQ multiplex PCR; TCRdb keeps in-frame clones, though not all of them. The data contain roughly 370,000 clones, over 11% of them singletons. Sequencing used naive CD4+ T cells from blood. These receptors all come from a man aged 25 to 40 in good health. Both conserved end residues are trimmed from each CDR3.

cdr3_aa: ASSSRAGGPNTQY
v_call: TRBV9

cdr3_aa: AWNFRDTQY
v_call: TRBV30

cdr3_aa: AISESRLARGNEQF
v_call: TRBV10-3

cdr3_aa: ASSQRGDRAGYT
v_call: TRBV7-2

cdr3_aa: ASSSHNSPLH
v_call: TRBV5-7

cdr3_aa: ASSAGQDLTEAF
v_call: TRBV9

cdr3_aa: ASSQPGRDRRTAF
v_call: TRBV4-1

cdr3_aa: ASSSGQRETQY
v_call: TRBV28

cdr3_aa: ASSPPDRGPTDTQY
v_call: TRBV4-1

cdr3_aa: ASIGPGGYNEQF
v_call: TRBV6-5

cdr3_aa: ASNRRGGYT
v_call: TRBV6-6

cdr3_aa: ASSVEGLKETQY
v_call: TRBV2

cdr3_aa: ASSPHPTSVGETQY
v_call: TRBV7-2

cdr3_aa: SVEVWQGAASGANVLT
v_call: TRBV29-1

cdr3_aa: ASSYDTYNEQF
v_call: TRBV2

cdr3_aa: ASSLSRRPLETQY
v_call: TRBV5-1

cdr3_aa: ASSPDREGLVADTQY
v_call: TRBV5-1

cdr3_aa: ASSLISTDTQY
v_call: TRBV7-3

cdr3_aa: AISESVAGREQY
v_call: TRBV10-3

cdr3_aa: AWTNTFKINTEAF
v_call: TRBV30

cdr3_aa: ASSDRLVASYNEQF
v_call: TRBV7-2

cdr3_aa: ASGEAGEKLF
v_call: TRBV7-9

cdr3_aa: ASSEVGADTQY
v_call: TRBV2

cdr3_aa: ASSSAASPLH
v_call: TRBV7-9

cdr3_aa: ASSSGAGTPYNEQF
v_call: TRBV5-1

cdr3_aa: ASSLAEANYGYT
v_call: TRBV7-9